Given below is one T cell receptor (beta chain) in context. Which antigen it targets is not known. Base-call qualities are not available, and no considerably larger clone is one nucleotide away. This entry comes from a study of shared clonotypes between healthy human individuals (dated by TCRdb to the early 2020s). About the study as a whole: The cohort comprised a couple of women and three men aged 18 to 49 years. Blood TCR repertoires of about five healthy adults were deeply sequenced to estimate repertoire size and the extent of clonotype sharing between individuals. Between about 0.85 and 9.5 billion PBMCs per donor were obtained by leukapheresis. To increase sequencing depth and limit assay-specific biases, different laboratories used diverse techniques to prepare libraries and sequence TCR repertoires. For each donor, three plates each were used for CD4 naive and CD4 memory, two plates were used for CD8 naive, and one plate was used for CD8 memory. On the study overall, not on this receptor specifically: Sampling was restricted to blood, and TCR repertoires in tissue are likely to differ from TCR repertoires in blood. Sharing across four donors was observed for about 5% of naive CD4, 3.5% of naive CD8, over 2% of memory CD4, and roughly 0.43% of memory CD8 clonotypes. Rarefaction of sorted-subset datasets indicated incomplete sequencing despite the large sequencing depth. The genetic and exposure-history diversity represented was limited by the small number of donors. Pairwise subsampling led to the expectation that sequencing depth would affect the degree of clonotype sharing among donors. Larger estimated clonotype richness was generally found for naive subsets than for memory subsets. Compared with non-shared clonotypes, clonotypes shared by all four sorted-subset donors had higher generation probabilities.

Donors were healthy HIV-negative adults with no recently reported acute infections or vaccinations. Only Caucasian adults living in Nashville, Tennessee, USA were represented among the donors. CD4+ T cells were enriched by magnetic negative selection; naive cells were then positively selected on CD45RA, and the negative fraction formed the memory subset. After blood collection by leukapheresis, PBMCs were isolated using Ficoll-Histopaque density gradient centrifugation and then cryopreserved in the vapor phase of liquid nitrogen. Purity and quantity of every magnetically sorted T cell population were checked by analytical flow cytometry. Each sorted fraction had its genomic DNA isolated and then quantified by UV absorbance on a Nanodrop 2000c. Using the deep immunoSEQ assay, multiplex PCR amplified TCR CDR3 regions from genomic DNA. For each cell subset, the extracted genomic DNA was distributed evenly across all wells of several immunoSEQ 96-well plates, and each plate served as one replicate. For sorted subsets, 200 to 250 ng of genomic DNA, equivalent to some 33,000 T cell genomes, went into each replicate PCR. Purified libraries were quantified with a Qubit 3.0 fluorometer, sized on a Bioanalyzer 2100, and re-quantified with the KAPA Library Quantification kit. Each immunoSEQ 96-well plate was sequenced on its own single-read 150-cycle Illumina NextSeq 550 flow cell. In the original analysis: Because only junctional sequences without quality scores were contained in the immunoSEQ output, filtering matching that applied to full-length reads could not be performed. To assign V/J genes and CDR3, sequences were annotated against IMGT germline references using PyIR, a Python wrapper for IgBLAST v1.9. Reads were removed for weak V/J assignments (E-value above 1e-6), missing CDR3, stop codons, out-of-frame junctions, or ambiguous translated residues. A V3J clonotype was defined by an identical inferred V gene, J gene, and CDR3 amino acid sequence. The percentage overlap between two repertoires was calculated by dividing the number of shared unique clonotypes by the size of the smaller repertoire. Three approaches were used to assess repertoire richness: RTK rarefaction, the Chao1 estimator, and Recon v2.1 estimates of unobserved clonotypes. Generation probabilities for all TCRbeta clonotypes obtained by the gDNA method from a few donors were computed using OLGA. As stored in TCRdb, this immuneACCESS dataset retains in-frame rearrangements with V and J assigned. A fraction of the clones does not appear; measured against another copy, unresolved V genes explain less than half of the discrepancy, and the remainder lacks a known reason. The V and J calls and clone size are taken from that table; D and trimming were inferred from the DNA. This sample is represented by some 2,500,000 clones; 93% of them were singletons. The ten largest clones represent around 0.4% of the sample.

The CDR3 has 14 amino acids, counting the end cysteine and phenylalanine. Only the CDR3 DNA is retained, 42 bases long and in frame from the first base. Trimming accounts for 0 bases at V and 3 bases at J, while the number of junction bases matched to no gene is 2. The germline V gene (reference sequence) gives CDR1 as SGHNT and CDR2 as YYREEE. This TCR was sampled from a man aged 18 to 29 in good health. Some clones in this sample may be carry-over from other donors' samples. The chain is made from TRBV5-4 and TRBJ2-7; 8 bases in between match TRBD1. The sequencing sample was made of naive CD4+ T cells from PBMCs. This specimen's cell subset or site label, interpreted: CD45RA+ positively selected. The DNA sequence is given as TGTGCCAGCAGCTTGGGGACAGGGCTCTACGAGCAGTACTTC. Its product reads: CASSLGTGLYEQYF.